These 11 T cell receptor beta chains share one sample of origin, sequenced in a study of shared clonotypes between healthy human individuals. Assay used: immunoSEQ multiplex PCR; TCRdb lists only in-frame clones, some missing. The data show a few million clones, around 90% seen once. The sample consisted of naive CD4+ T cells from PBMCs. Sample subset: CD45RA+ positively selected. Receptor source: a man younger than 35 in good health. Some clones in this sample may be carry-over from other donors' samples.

The CDR3 sequence is CASRRRGGNTEAFF. The CDR3 DNA reads as TGTGCCAGCAGGAGAAGGGGGGGGAACACTGAAGCTTTCTTT. The chain joins TRBV2 to TRBJ1-1, with a tentative D call TRBD1 (6 bases). The CDR3 extends over 14 amino acids. Germline CDR1 and CDR2: SNHLY and FYNNEI. V was pared by 6 bases and J by 1 base, with 12 bases between.

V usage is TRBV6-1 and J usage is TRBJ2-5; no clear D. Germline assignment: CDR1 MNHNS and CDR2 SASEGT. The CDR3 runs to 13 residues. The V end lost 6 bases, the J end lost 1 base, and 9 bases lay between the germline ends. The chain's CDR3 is CASSPGPQETQYF. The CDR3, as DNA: TGTGCCAGCAGCCCAGGACCCCAAGAGACCCAGTACTTC.

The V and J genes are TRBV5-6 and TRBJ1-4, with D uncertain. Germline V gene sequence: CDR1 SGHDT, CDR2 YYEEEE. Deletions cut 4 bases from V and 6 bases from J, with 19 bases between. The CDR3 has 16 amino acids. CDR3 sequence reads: CASSLGSDILYEKLFF. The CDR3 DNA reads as TGTGCCAGCAGCCTTGGGTCAGACATATTATATGAAAAACTGTTTTTT.

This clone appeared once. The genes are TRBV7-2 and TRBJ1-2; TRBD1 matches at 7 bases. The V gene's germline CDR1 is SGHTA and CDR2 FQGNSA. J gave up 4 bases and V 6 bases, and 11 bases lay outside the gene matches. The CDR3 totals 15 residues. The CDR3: CASRLMTGNGYGYTF. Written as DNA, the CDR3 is TGTGCCAGCAGGCTTATGACAGGGAACGGCTATGGCTACACCTTC.

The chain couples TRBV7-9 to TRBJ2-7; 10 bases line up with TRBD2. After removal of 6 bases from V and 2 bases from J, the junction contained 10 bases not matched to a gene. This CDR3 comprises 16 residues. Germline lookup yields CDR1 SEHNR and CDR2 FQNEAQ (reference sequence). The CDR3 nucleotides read TGTGCCAGCAGGCTTGGGGGACTAGCGTCTACCTACGAGCAGTACTTC. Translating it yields CASRLGGLASTYEQYF.

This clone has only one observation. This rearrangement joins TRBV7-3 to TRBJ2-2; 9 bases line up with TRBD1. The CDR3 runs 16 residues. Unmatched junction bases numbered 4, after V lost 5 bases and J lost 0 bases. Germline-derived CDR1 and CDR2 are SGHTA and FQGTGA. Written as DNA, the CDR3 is TGTGCCAGCAGCCCACAGGGGGCCCCGAACACCGGGGAGCTGTTTTTT. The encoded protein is CASSPQGAPNTGELFF.

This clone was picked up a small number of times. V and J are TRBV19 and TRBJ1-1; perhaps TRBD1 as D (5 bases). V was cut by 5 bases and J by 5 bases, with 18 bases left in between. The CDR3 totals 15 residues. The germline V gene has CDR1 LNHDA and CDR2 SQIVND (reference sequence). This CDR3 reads CASSVPGRRRTEAFF. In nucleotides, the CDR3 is TGTGCCAGTAGTGTCCCGGGACGAAGGAGGACTGAAGCTTTCTTT.

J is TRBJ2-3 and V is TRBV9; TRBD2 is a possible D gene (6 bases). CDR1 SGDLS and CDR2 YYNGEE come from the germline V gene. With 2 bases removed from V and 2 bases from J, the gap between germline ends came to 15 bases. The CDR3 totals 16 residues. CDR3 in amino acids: CASSVGGTLITDTQYF. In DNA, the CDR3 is TGTGCCAGCAGCGTCGGCGGGACTCTAATCACAGATACGCAGTATTTT.

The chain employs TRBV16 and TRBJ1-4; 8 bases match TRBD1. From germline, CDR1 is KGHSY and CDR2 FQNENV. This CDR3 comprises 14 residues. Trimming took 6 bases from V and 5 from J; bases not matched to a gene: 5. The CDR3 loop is CASSPTGANEKLFF. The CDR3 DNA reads TGTGCCAGCAGTCCGACAGGGGCGAATGAAAAACTGTTTTTT.

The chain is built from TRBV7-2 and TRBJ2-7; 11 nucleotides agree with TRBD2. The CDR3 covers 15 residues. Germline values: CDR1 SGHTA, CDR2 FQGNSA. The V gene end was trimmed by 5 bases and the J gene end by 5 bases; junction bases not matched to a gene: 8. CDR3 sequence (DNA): TGTGCCAGCAGCCCCACTAGCGGGAGATGGGACGAGCAGTACTTC. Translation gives CASSPTSGRWDEQYF.

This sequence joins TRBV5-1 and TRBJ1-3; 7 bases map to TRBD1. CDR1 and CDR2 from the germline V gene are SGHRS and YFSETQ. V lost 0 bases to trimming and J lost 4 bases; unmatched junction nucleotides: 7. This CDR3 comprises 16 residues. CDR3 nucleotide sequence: TGCGCCAGCAGCTTGGTTACAGGGGTCTCGGGAAACACCATATATTTT. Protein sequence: CASSLVTGVSGNTIYF. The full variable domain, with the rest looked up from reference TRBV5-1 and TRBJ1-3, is KAGVTQTPRYLIKTRGQQVTLSCSPISGHRSVSWYQQTPGQGLQFLFEYFSETQRNKGNFPGRFSGRQFSNSRSEMNVSTLELGDSALYLCASSLVTGVSGNTIYFGEGSWLTVV.